The clone carrying this T cell receptor (beta chain) was seen more than once but under ten times. Each CDR3 protein gets one entry after TCRdb re-called the 5' RACE reads with MiXCR. The data show some 120,000 distinct CDR3 sequences, approximately 6.8% seen once. The sample is drawn from a study of CD8 T cells in ankylosing spondylitis. Trimming cost V 5 bases and J 2 bases; bases outside gene matches: 9. This CDR3 is built from 15 residues. The TCR comes from a male donor with ankylosing spondylitis or in good health (not recorded which). The sample comprised blood, either unsorted or a sorted T cell fraction (not recorded which). The chain combines TRBV12-3 or TRBV12-4 with TRBJ2-7, with 7 bases lining up with TRBD1. The CDR3 DNA sequence: TGTGCCAGCAGTAGCTGGGACAGCAAGACCTACGAGCAGTACTTC. Amino acids: CASSSWDSKTYEQYF.